This T cell receptor beta chain derives from a study of T cell repertoires in cytomegalovirus infection. Regarding the study as a whole: HLA-C-restricted CMV-specific TCR beta clonotypes prevailed in the ex vivo response.

A single record per CDR3 protein comes from TCRdb applying MiXCR to the reads. The profile covers around 800,000 distinct CDR3 sequences, with 32% appearing a single time and roughly an eighth taken by the ten largest. Points on this clonotype: What it binds is unknown.

The clonotype originates from a human donor in good health (CMV status not recorded). Some clones in this sample may be carry-over from other donors' samples. The source was cultured CD8+ T cells from PBMCs, collected from culture after CMV antigen stimulation.

Here the CDR3 DNA reads TGTGCCAGCAGTTTCTTGCGGGACGCCACAGATACGCAGTATTTT. Its translation is CASSFLRDATDTQYF. The rearrangement links TRBV12-3 or TRBV12-4 to TRBJ2-3; D might be TRBD2 (6 bases). Trimming removed 3 bases from V and 2 bases from J, with 12 bases in between. This CDR3 is built from 15 residues.